In its sample, the clone carrying this T cell receptor beta chain was seen once. The germline V gene has CDR1 SEHNR and CDR2 FQNEAQ (reference sequence). V was clipped by 4 bases and J by 0 bases, with 12 bases between them. The CDR3 sequence is 16 residues long. The protocol was immunoSEQ multiplex PCR, while the TCRdb copy is restricted to in-frame clones and leaves out a portion. The repertoire holds approximately 9,100 clones, with about 91% as singletons. The sample belongs to a study of control samples from healthy donors and cancer patients. The clonotype was recovered from a man between 60 and 70 years old with colorectal cancer. V and J are TRBV7-9 and TRBJ1-4; maybe TRBD1 (6 bases). The specimen sequenced was PBMCs. CDR3 bases: TGTGCCAGCAGCTCAGGACAGCCCACAACTAATGAAAAACTGTTTTTT. It translates to CASSSGQPTTNEKLFF. The full variable domain, with the rest looked up from reference TRBV7-9 and TRBJ1-4, is DTGVSQNPRHKITKRGQNVTFRCDPISEHNRLYWYRQTLGQGPEFLTYFQNEAQLEKSRLLSDRFSAERPKGSFSTLEIQRTEQGDSAMYLCASSSGQPTTNEKLFFGSGTQLSVL.